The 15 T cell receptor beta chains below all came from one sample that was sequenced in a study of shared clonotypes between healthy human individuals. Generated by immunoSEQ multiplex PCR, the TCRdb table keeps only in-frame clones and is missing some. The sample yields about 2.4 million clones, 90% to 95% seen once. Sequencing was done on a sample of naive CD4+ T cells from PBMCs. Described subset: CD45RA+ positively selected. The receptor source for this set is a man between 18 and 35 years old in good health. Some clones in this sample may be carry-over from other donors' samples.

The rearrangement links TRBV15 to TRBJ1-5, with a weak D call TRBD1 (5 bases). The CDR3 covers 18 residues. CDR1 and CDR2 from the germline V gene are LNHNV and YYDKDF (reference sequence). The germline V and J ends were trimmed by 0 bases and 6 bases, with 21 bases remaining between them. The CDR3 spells CATSRDLRVLGPFQPQHF. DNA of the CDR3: TGTGCCACCAGCAGAGATCTTCGGGTCTTGGGGCCTTTTCAGCCCCAGCATTTT.

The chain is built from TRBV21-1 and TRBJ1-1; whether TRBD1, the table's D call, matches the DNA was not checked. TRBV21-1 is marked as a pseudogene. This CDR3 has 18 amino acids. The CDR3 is CASSRLSWQGKGNTEAFF. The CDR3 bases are TGTGCCAGCAGCAGGCTTTCTTGGCAGGGTAAGGGGAACACTGAAGCTTTCTTT.

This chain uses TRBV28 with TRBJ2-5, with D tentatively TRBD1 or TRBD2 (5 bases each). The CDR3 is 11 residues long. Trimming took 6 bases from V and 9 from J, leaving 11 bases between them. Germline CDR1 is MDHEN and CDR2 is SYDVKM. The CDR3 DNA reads TGTGCCAGCAGAGACCAGGGACCCCAGTACTTC. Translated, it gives CASRDQGPQYF.

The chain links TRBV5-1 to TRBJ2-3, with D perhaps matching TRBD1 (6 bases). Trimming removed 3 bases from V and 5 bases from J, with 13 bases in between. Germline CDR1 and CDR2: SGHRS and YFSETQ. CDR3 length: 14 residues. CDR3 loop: CASSSGQFEDTQYF. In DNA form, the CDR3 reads TGCGCCAGCAGCTCCGGACAGTTTGAAGATACGCAGTATTTT.

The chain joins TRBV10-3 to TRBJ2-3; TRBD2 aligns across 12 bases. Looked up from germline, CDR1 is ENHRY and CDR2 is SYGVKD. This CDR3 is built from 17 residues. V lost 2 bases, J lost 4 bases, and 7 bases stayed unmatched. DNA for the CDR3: TGTGCCATCAGTGAGACCCCTAGCGGGAGGGCCGCAGATACGCAGTATTTT. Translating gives CAISETPSGRAADTQYF.

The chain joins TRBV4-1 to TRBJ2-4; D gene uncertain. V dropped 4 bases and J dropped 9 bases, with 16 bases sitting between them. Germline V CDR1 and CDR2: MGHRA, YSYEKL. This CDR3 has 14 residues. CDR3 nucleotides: TGCGCCAGCAGCCCGGGTTTTGGGGTAGGCATTCAGTACTTC. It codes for CASSPGFGVGIQYF.

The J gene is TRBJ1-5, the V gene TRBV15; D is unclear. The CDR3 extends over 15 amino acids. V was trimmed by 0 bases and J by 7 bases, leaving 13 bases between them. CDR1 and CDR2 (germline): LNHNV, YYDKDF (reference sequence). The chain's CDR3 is CATSRELSIGQPQHF. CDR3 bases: TGTGCCACCAGCAGAGAACTGAGCATCGGGCAGCCCCAGCATTTT.

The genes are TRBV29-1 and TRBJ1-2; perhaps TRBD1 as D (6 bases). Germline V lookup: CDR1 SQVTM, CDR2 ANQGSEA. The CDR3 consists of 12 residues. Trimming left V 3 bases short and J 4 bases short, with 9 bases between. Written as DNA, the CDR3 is TGCAGCGTTGACCGGACAGTCTATGGCTACACCTTC. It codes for CSVDRTVYGYTF.

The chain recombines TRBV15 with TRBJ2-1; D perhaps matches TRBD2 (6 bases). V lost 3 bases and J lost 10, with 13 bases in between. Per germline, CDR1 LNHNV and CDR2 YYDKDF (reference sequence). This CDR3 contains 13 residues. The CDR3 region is CATSRGLDAEQFF. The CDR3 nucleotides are TGTGCCACCAGCAGGGGACTCGACGCGGAGCAGTTCTTC.

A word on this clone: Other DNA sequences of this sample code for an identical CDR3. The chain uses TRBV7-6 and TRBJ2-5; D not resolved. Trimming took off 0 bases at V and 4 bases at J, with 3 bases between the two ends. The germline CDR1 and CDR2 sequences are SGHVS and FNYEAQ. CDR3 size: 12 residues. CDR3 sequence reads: CASSLARETQYF. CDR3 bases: TGTGCCAGCAGCTTAGCGAGAGAGACCCAGTACTTC.

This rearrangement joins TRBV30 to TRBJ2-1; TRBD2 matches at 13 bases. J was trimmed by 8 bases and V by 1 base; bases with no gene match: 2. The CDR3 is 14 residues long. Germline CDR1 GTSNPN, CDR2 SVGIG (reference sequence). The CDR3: CAWSAGLAGDEQFF. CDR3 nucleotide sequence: TGTGCCTGGAGTGCCGGACTAGCGGGAGATGAGCAGTTCTTC. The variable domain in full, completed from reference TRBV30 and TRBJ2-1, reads SQTIHQWPATLVQPVGSPLSLECTVEGTSNPNLYWYRQAAGRGLQLLFYSVGIGQISSEVPQNLSASRPQDRQFILSSKKLLLSDSGFYLCAWSAGLAGDEQFFGPGTRLTVL.

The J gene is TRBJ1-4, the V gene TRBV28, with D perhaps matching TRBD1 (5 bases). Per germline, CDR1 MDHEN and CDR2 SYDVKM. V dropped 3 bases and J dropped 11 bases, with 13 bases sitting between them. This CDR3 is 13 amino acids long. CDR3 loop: CASSLGPPGKLFF. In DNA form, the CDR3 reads TGTGCCAGCAGTTTGGGGCCCCCCGGGAAACTGTTTTTT.

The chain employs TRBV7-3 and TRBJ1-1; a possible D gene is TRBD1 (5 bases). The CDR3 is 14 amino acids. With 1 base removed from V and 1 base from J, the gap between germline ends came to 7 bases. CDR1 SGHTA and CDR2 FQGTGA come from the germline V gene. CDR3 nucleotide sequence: TGTGCCAGCAGCTTAAGGGGGAAGAACACTGAAGCTTTCTTT. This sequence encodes CASSLRGKNTEAFF.

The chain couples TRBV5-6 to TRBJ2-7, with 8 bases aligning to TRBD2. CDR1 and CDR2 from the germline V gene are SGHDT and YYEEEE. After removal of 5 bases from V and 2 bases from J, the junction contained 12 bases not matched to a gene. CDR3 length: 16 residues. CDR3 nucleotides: TGTGCCAGCAGTGCAGAGCGACGACTAGCGACCTACGAGCAGTACTTC. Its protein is CASSAERRLATYEQYF.

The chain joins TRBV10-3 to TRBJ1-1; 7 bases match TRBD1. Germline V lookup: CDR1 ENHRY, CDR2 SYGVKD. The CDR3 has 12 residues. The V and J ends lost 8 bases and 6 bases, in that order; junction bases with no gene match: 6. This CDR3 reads CAIRDSGAEAFF. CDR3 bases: TGTGCCATCCGGGACAGCGGGGCTGAAGCTTTCTTT.